This T cell receptor (beta chain) was documented in a study of blood T cell repertoires in COVID-19. The wider study: Both acute and convalescent COVID-19 samples were obtained from the United States, Italy and Spain.

The repertoire was sequenced with immunoSEQ multiplex PCR; TCRdb's copy has only in-frame clones and lacks some. The repertoire includes 150,000 to 200,000 clones, 86% of them detected once, and roughly 3.3% sits in the top ten. The clonotype was recovered from a man in his 70s with acute or convalescent COVID-19. The sample consisted of peripheral blood.

The CDR3 DNA is TGTGCCAGCAGCTTTGGGGACAGGGGGTCCGGGGAGCTGTTTTTT. This translates into CASSFGDRGSGELFF. The V and J genes are TRBV7-2 and TRBJ2-2; 11 positions agree with TRBD1. Germline-derived CDR1 and CDR2 are SGHTA and FQGNSA. V was clipped by 3 bases and J by 6 bases; unmatched bases: 3. The CDR3 loop spans 15 amino acids. Variable domain in full (rest from reference TRBV7-2 and TRBJ2-2): GAGVSQSPSNKVTEKGKDVELRCDPISGHTALYWYRQSLGQGLEFLIYFQGNSAPDKSGLPSDRFSAERTGGSVSTLTIQRTQQEDSAVYLCASSFGDRGSGELFFGEGSRLTVL.